A selection of T cell receptor beta chains follows, all from one sample in a study of T cells after yellow fever vaccination. TCRdb fed the 5' RACE reads into MiXCR, producing one record per CDR3 protein. Of about 320,000 distinct CDR3 sequences listed, around 12% are singletons. The material was CD4+ T cells sorted from PBMCs, obtained 15 days after the yellow fever booster vaccination. These receptors came from a man aged 18 to 30 who received the YFV17D yellow fever vaccine. The CDR3 runs from the conserved cysteine through the conserved F or W. The D gene is left open where the match is weak. A row's size may be missing; if present it is once, few, many or a size class.

clone size | J gene | D gene | V gene | CDR3 DNA | CDR3 protein
few | TRBJ2-5 | . | TRBV7-3 | TGTGCCAGCAGCTTAAATCTCGGGCAGGGGACCCAGTACTTC | CASSLNLGQGTQYF
many | TRBJ1-3 | . | TRBV7-2 | TGTGCCAGCAGCTTAAGTCCGTCTGGAAACACCATATATTTT | CASSLSPSGNTIYF
. | TRBJ2-5 | . | TRBV6-5 | TGTGCCAGCAGTTACACGGGTTGGGAGACCCAGTACTTC | CASSYTGWETQYF
many | TRBJ2-5 | . | TRBV6-2/TRBV6-3 | TGTGCCAGCAGTGGGACGGAAGAGACCCAGTACTTC | CASSGTEETQYF
. | TRBJ1-2 | . | TRBV5-1 | TGCGCCAGCAGCTTGGTCGGCACCCCTAACTATGGCTACACCTTC | CASSLVGTPNYGYTF
many | TRBJ1-2 | . | TRBV4-3 | TGCGCCAGCAGCCAGGATTTAGGCCCCTATGGCTACACCTTC | CASSQDLGPYGYTF
. | TRBJ2-2 | TRBD1 | TRBV3-1 | TGTGCCAGCAGCCAAGGGTTGACAGGGGTGGACACCGGGGAGCTGTTTTTT | CASSQGLTGVDTGELFF
many | TRBJ2-3 | TRBD2 | TRBV28 | TGTGCCAGCAGTTTCTCTCGGACTAGCGGGGGAGTCACAGATACGCAGTATTTT | CASSFSRTSGGVTDTQYF
. | TRBJ2-1 | TRBD2 | TRBV5-1 | TGCGCCAGCAGCTTGGGGGTTCGGGGGGGCGTGGATGAGCAGTTCTTC | CASSLGVRGGVDEQFF
few | TRBJ1-5 | . | TRBV6-4 | TGTGCCAGCAAATTTAATCAGCCCCAGCATTTT | CASKFNQPQHF
few | TRBJ2-2 | TRBD2 | TRBV10-2 | TGCGCCAGCAGTGGGACTAGCGGGGGGGCGATCTCCGGGGAGCTGTTTTTT | CASSGTSGGAISGELFF
many | TRBJ2-2 | . | TRBV11-2 | TGTGCCAGCAGCTTAATCCAGGGCCTGAACACCGGGGAGCTGTTTTTT | CASSLIQGLNTGELFF
few | TRBJ2-5 | TRBD1 | TRBV3-1 | TGTGCCAGCAGCCACAACAGGGGAGTCGGAGAGACCCAGTACTTC | CASSHNRGVGETQYF
few | TRBJ1-2 | . | TRBV21-1 | TGTGCCAGCATCTCTCTTACAAGGAACTATGGCTACACCTTC | CASISLTRNYGYTF
. | TRBJ2-3 | TRBD2 | TRBV20-1 | TGCAGTGTCAGCGGGACTAGCACAGATACGCAGTATTTT | CSVSGTSTDTQYF
. | TRBJ2-1 | . | TRBV5-4 | TGTGCCAGCAGCCCCGGAGAGGGGCGTCAAGTCGAGCAGTTCTTC | CASSPGEGRQVEQFF
. | TRBJ2-1 | . | TRBV6-5 | TGTGCCAGCAGTTACCGCCGACAGTACAATGAGCAGTTCTTC | CASSYRRQYNEQFF
. | TRBJ2-3 | . | TRBV10-1 | TGCGCCAGCAGTGGCCGGTTCACAGATACGCAGTATTTT | CASSGRFTDTQYF
. | TRBJ1-1 | . | TRBV7-9 | TGTGCCAGCAGCCGTTCACTGGGGAACACTGAAGCTTTCTTT | CASSRSLGNTEAFF
few | TRBJ1-1 | . | TRBV29-1 | TGCAGCGTTGCCCGTGGGGGCACTGAAGCTTTCTTT | CSVARGGTEAFF
many | TRBJ1-1 | TRBD1 | TRBV18 | TGTGCCAGCTCGGGGACAGGTTGGGCTGAAGCTTTCTTT | CASSGTGWAEAFF
. | TRBJ2-3 | . | TRBV9 | TGTGCCAGCAGCGTACTCGGGGACACAGATACGCAGTATTTT | CASSVLGDTDTQYF
few | TRBJ2-4 | TRBD1 | TRBV5-1 | TGCGCCAGCAGCCGACAGGGGGAAGCACTAGCCAAAAACATTCAGTACTTC | CASSRQGEALAKNIQYF
. | TRBJ2-1 | . | TRBV7-6 | TGTGCCAGCAGCTTAGCGAAAGGGAACCTTTACAATGAGCAGTTCTTC | CASSLAKGNLYNEQFF
. | TRBJ2-3 | TRBD2 | TRBV4-3 | TGCGCCAGCAGCCAAGATGCTAGCGGGGTTGCGGATACGCAGTATTTT | CASSQDASGVADTQYF
few | TRBJ1-2 | . | TRBV28 | TGTGCCAGCAGTTTATCGGCAGGGGACTATGGCTACACCTTC | CASSLSAGDYGYTF
many | TRBJ1-1 | . | TRBV4-3 | TGCGCCAGCAGCCAAGATCCAGACAGGAACACTGAAGCTTTCTTT | CASSQDPDRNTEAFF
. | TRBJ2-1 | . | TRBV7-9 | TGTGCCAGCAGCCTCATACCGGGATTAGAATCGCCCCATGAGCAGTTCTTC | CASSLIPGLESPHEQFF
. | TRBJ2-7 | . | TRBV20-1 | TGCAGTGCTACTCGTCCAAGTGGGGAGCAGTACTTC | CSATRPSGEQYF